The 19 T cell receptor beta chains presented below share a single source sample, sequenced in a study of blood T cell repertoires in COVID-19. Assay used: immunoSEQ multiplex PCR; TCRdb lists only in-frame clones, some missing. Of more than 250,000 clones in the sample, 87% are singletons; the top ten hold approximately 5.4%. Sequencing was carried out using PBMCs or T cells enriched from blood (not recorded which). These receptors were collected from a woman in her twenties or thirties who had recovered from COVID-19.

This chain uses TRBV6-5 with TRBJ2-1, with D perhaps TRBD1 (5 bases). Germline V gives CDR1 MNHEY, CDR2 SVGAGI. Trimming took off 2 bases at V and 13 bases at J, with 18 bases between the two ends. This CDR3 region has 14 residues. The CDR3: CASSYRGGIEAQFF. Here the CDR3 DNA reads TGTGCCAGCAGTTACAGGGGTGGCATCGAGGCCCAGTTCTTC.

The chain recombines TRBV5-1 with TRBJ2-6; 8 bases agree with TRBD2. The CDR3 totals 16 residues. Trimming took 4 bases from V and 0 from J; bases not matched to a gene: 3. Germline CDR1 is SGHRS and CDR2 is YFSETQ. The CDR3 sequence is CASSPGGASGANVLTF. Written as DNA, the CDR3 is TGCGCCAGCAGCCCGGGAGGGGCCTCTGGGGCCAACGTCCTGACTTTC. The full variable domain, in which reference TRBV5-1 and TRBJ2-6 provide the parts outside the CDR3, is KAGVTQTPRYLIKTRGQQVTLSCSPISGHRSVSWYQQTPGQGLQFLFEYFSETQRNKGNFPGRFSGRQFSNSRSEMNVSTLELGDSALYLCASSPGGASGANVLTFGAGSRLTVL.

The chain carries TRBV5-8 and TRBJ1-1; 9 bases fit TRBD1. With V trimmed by 5 bases and J by 5 bases, 13 bases remained unmatched. This CDR3 has 16 residues. Germline CDR1 and CDR2: SGHTS and YDEGEE. The CDR3 sequence: CASSLNRGRGFTEAFF. The CDR3 coding sequence is TGTGCCAGCAGTTTAAACAGGGGGCGCGGGTTTACTGAAGCTTTCTTT. The variable domain in full, completed from reference TRBV5-8 and TRBJ1-1, reads EAGVTQSPTHLIKTRGQQATLRCSPISGHTSVYWYQQALGLGLQFLLWYDEGEERNRGNFPPRFSGRQFPNYSSELNVNALELEDSALYLCASSLNRGRGFTEAFFGQGTRLTVV.

The CDR3 loop reads CASRKTALYGYTF. CDR3 DNA: TGTGCCAGCAGGAAGACAGCTCTCTATGGCTACACCTTC. The V and J genes are TRBV6-4 and TRBJ1-2; TRBD1 might be the D (5 bases). V was clipped by 6 bases and J by 4 bases, with 12 bases between them. This CDR3 spans 13 amino acids. Germline V gene data show CDR1 as MRHNA and CDR2 as SNTAGT.

The rearrangement joins TRBV30 to TRBJ1-2, with TRBD1 matching over 7 bases. This CDR3 region has 11 residues. CDR1 and CDR2 from the germline V gene are GTSNPN and SVGIG (reference sequence). The ends lost 5 bases at V and 8 bases at J; junction bases unmatched: 5. The CDR3 coding sequence is TGTGCCTGGGACAGGGTGAGCGGCTACACCTTC. Protein product: CAWDRVSGYTF.

This clone was picked up one time. The gene calls are TRBV19 and TRBJ1-2; a possible D gene is TRBD1 (5 bases). Germline V lookup: CDR1 LNHDA, CDR2 SQIVND (reference sequence). The CDR3 loop spans 15 amino acids. The V end lost 5 bases, the J end lost 2 bases, and 15 bases lay between the germline ends. CDR3 protein: CASSAPGWKNYGYTF. CDR3 nucleotides: TGTGCCAGTAGTGCCCCAGGGTGGAAGAACTATGGCTACACCTTC. Using reference TRBV19 and TRBJ1-2 for the parts outside the CDR3, the full variable domain is DGGITQSPKYLFRKEGQNVTLSCEQNLNHDAMYWYRQDPGQGLRLIYYSQIVNDFQKGDIAEGYSVSREKKESFPLTVTSAQKNPTAFYLCASSAPGWKNYGYTFGSGTRLTVV.

For the CDR3, the DNA is TGTGCCAGCAGCCCCCCCGCGGGGAGGGATGGTAATGAAAAACTGTTTTTT. Its protein product is CASSPPAGRDGNEKLFF. J is TRBJ1-4 and V is TRBV7-9, with D uncertain. V lost 5 bases and J 4 bases, leaving 20 bases between the germline ends. The CDR3 runs 17 residues. The germline CDR1 and CDR2 sequences are SEHNR and FQNEAQ (reference sequence).

The chain couples TRBV5-6 to TRBJ2-5; the match to TRBD2 covers 8 bases. The V gene's germline CDR1 is SGHDT and CDR2 YYEEEE. The CDR3 covers 17 residues. The V gene end was trimmed by 5 bases and the J gene end by 1 base; junction bases not matched to a gene: 13. The CDR3 is CASRLSASGGLQETQYF. CDR3 in DNA: TGTGCCAGCAGACTCTCGGCCAGCGGGGGCCTCCAAGAGACCCAGTACTTC.

J is TRBJ1-1 and V is TRBV12-3 or TRBV12-4; no clear D gene. The V gene lost 5 bases and the J gene lost 3 bases, with 10 bases spanning the gap. This CDR3 is built from 13 residues. CDR3 residues: CASSRDGDTEAFF. CDR3 DNA sequence: TGTGCCAGCAGTCGAGACGGAGACACTGAAGCTTTCTTT.

The chain joins TRBV6-5 to TRBJ1-5; possibly TRBD1 for D (5 bases). In germline, CDR1 is MNHEY, CDR2 SVGAGI. V lost 8 bases, J lost 5 bases, and 16 bases lay in between. This CDR3 region has 14 residues. In DNA, the CDR3 is TGTGCCAGCCGACAGTCGGCCCGGGATCAGCCCCAGCATTTT. This encodes CASRQSARDQPQHF.

V is TRBV10-3 and J is TRBJ1-1; tentative D call: TRBD1 (5 bases). The germline gives CDR1 ENHRY, CDR2 SYGVKD. Trimming cost V 5 bases and J 3 bases, with 10 bases left between them. This CDR3 has 13 residues. CDR3 sequence reads: CAISSGSDTEAFF. As DNA, the CDR3 is TGTGCCATCAGTTCAGGGTCAGACACTGAAGCTTTCTTT.

The rearrangement uses TRBV19 and TRBJ2-5, with 11 bases that match TRBD1. The CDR3 contains 15 residues. CDR1 is LNHDA and CDR2 is SQIVND in the germline V gene (reference sequence). The V and J ends lost 7 bases and 5 bases, in that order; junction bases with no gene match: 9. The CDR3 bases are TGTGCCAGTACCCCGGGGACAGGGGGTGTGGAGACCCAGTACTTC. Protein product: CASTPGTGGVETQYF.

This chain uses TRBV9 with TRBJ1-3; possibly TRBD1 for D (6 bases). V lost 2 bases, J lost 2 bases, and 17 bases lay in between. The CDR3 extends over 17 amino acids. The V gene's germline CDR1 is SGDLS and CDR2 YYNGEE. Here the CDR3 reads CASSVLREQGPGNTIYF. Here the CDR3 DNA reads TGTGCCAGCAGCGTCCTAAGAGAACAGGGCCCTGGAAACACCATATATTTT.

The genes are TRBV15 and TRBJ1-1, with no clear D. Germline V lookup: CDR1 LNHNV, CDR2 YYDKDF (reference sequence). The CDR3 loop spans 13 amino acids. The V gene lost 1 base and the J gene lost 5 bases, with 8 bases spanning the gap. This chain's CDR3 is CATSRVGRTEAFF. The CDR3 bases are TGTGCCACCAGCAGAGTTGGGAGGACTGAAGCTTTCTTT.

V gene TRBV6-5 combines with J gene TRBJ1-3, with no clear D. Per the germline V gene, CDR1 is MNHEY and CDR2 is SVGAGI. The ends were cut back, 6 bases at V and 4 bases at J, with 10 bases in the middle. The CDR3 runs to 13 residues. Here the CDR3 DNA reads TGTGCCAGCAGCGGGGTGATCGGAAACACCATATATTTT. This gives the protein CASSGVIGNTIYF.

CDR3 loop: CASSLEQGVRNTEAFF. The CDR3 nucleotides are TGCGCCAGCAGCTTGGAGCAGGGGGTACGGAACACTGAAGCTTTCTTT. The chain recombines TRBV5-1 with TRBJ1-1; 7 bases fit TRBD1. This CDR3 is 16 amino acids long. Germline trimming cut 0 bases from V and 1 base from J; bases unmatched to any gene: 6. Germline CDR1 reads SGHRS; CDR2 reads YFSETQ.

The rearrangement uses TRBV19 and TRBJ2-3, with D tentatively TRBD2 (5 bases). From germline, CDR1 is LNHDA and CDR2 SQIVND (reference sequence). V lost 10 bases and J 1 base, leaving 12 bases between the germline ends. This CDR3 is built from 13 residues. The CDR3 DNA is TGTGCCACCAGCCCCGGGGGCACAGATACGCAGTATTTT. Residues: CATSPGGTDTQYF.

The J gene is TRBJ2-7, the V gene TRBV28; D might be TRBD2 (6 bases). Trimming stripped 6 bases from V and 4 bases from J, with 16 bases between. Germline CDR1 reads MDHEN; CDR2 reads SYDVKM. The CDR3 covers 14 residues. The CDR3 region has the DNA TGTGCCAGCAGCTCCAACGGGGGAACATACGAGCAGTACTTC. Its translation is CASSSNGGTYEQYF.

CDR3: CASSKQALSNQPQHF. The CDR3 bases are TGTGCCAGCAGTAAACAGGCCCTTAGCAATCAGCCCCAGCATTTT. The rearrangement joins TRBV2 to TRBJ1-5; maybe TRBD1 (5 bases). Germline V lookup: CDR1 SNHLY, CDR2 FYNNEI. The CDR3 consists of 15 residues. V dropped 5 bases and J dropped 0 bases, with 11 bases sitting between them.